This TCR beta chain was documented in a study of patients and donors after allogeneic stem cell transplantation. TCRdb re-derived calls from the RT-PCR reads in MiXCR, one entry per CDR3 protein. The sample includes 410,000 or so distinct CDR3 sequences, approximately 16% of them seen just once. V lost 4 bases, J lost 6 bases, and 2 bases stayed unmatched. The germline V gene encodes CDR1 MNHEY and CDR2 SVGAGI. The length of the CDR3 is 13 residues. The TCR was taken from a human donor who was either an allogeneic HSCT recipient or a stem cell or donor lymphocyte infusion donor (not recorded which). It is not recorded whose cells these are; they may come from a transplant donor. Sequences were obtained from blood, either unsorted or a sorted T cell fraction (not recorded which). This sequence joins TRBV6-5 and TRBJ2-7; TRBD2 matches at 11 bases. CDR3 sequence (DNA): TGTGCCAGCAGTTTAGCGGGAGGGCTCGAGCAGTACTTC. Its protein is CASSLAGGLEQYF.